These 14 T cell receptor beta chains came from one sample sequenced in a study of monozygotic twins with inflammatory bowel disease. TCRdb re-called the 5' RACE reads and shows each CDR3 protein once, DNA omitted. The listing contains about 300,000 distinct CDR3 sequences. Sequenced material: blood. Receptors originate from a human donor with ulcerative colitis or Crohn's disease, or a healthy co-twin of an affected twin (not recorded which).

CDR3 residues: CASSPAVTASYFNEQFF. The chain recombines TRBV18 with TRBJ2-1; TCRdb's D call of TRBD1 is untestable without DNA. There are 17 residues in the CDR3. Per germline, CDR1 KGHSH and CDR2 LQKENI.

The chain recombines TRBV30 with TRBJ2-7; TCRdb calls TRBD1, which cannot be checked without DNA. CDR1 is GTSNPN, CDR2 SVGIG, per germline (reference sequence). This CDR3 region has 13 residues. This CDR3 is CAWSGDRAGEQYF. Using reference TRBV30 and TRBJ2-7 for the parts outside the CDR3, the full variable domain is SQTIHQWPATLVQPVGSPLSLECTVEGTSNPNLYWYRQAAGRGLQLLFYSVGIGQISSEVPQNLSASRPQDRQFILSSKKLLLSDSGFYLCAWSGDRAGEQYFGPGTRLTVT.

This rearrangement joins TRBV18 to TRBJ2-7; TCRdb's D call, TRBD1, is unchecked because there is no DNA. CDR1 KGHSH and CDR2 LQKENI come from the germline V gene. This CDR3 is built from 14 residues. CDR3 residues: CASSQTTGPTEQYF.

The gene calls are TRBV4-3 and TRBJ2-6; lacking DNA, the TRBD1 call made by TCRdb goes unchecked. The germline V gene encodes CDR1 LGHNA and CDR2 YSLEER. The CDR3 spans 17 residues. The CDR3 sequence is CASSQDPASSGANVLTF.

This rearrangement joins TRBV7-2 to TRBJ2-6; TCRdb lists TRBD1, though no DNA is available to test this call. In germline, CDR1 is SGHTA, CDR2 FQGNSA. The CDR3 consists of 15 residues. The CDR3 loop reads CASSKGGSGANVLTF.

The chain combines TRBV29-1 with TRBJ2-1; TCRdb outputs TRBD2, but without DNA this stays unchecked. CDR3 length equals 14 residues. The V gene's germline CDR1 is SQVTM and CDR2 ANQGSEA. CDR3 sequence: CSVEGTSANNEQFF.

The CDR3 sequence is CASSLTRALWGSAQETQYF. This sequence joins TRBV12-3 or TRBV12-4 and TRBJ2-5; the D call from TCRdb, TRBD2, cannot be confirmed without DNA. This CDR3 has 19 amino acids.

The gene calls are TRBV28 and TRBJ2-1; the TRBD1 assignment by TCRdb is unverifiable without DNA. Germline lookup yields CDR1 MDHEN and CDR2 SYDVKM. This CDR3 is built from 15 residues. Here the CDR3 reads CASSLWTGIGDEQFF.

The chain has TRBV11-2 and TRBJ2-4. The CDR3 has 15 residues. The germline gives CDR1 SGHAT, CDR2 FQNNGV. Here the CDR3 reads CASSLEFSAKNIQYF.

CDR3 in amino acids: CASRDRVTYNEQFF. J is TRBJ2-1 and V is TRBV19; absent DNA, TCRdb's TRBD1 call cannot be checked. Per the germline V gene, CDR1 is LNHDA and CDR2 is SQIVND (reference sequence). This CDR3 has 14 residues.

CDR3 amino acids: CASSPGGGNNEQFF. The V gene is TRBV7-6, the J gene TRBJ2-1; TCRdb gives TRBD1 as the D gene, but with no DNA this cannot be confirmed. CDR1 and CDR2 from the germline V gene are SGHVS and FNYEAQ. The CDR3 is 14 residues long.

The genes are TRBV5-1 and TRBJ2-7; TCRdb returns TRBD1, unconfirmable since there is no DNA. The CDR3 spans 14 residues. CDR1 is SGHRS and CDR2 is YFSETQ in the germline V gene. This CDR3 reads CASSSDRGYYEQYF. The full variable domain, its missing parts supplied by reference TRBV5-1 and TRBJ2-7, is KAGVTQTPRYLIKTRGQQVTLSCSPISGHRSVSWYQQTPGQGLQFLFEYFSETQRNKGNFPGRFSGRQFSNSRSEMNVSTLELGDSALYLCASSSDRGYYEQYFGPGTRLTVT.

The chain carries TRBV5-5 and TRBJ2-1; TCRdb designates TRBD1, a call that cannot be tested without DNA. CDR1 SGHKS and CDR2 YYEKEE come from the germline V gene (reference sequence). The CDR3 has 15 amino acids. The CDR3 spells CASSYKRESYNEQFF.

The genes are TRBV20-1 and TRBJ2-5; the TCRdb call, TRBD2, lacks DNA for checking. The CDR3 spans 15 residues. CDR1 and CDR2 (germline): DFQATT, SNEGSKA (reference sequence). The CDR3 loop is CSAETSREGKETQYF.